This T cell receptor (beta chain) is from a study of blood T cell repertoires in COVID-19 (dated by TCRdb to 2020 to 2022). Regarding the complete study: Samples from collaborators originated in the United States, Italy and Spain and spanned both the acute and convalescent phases of COVID-19. The dataset comprised deeply sampled blood TCRbeta repertoires from subjects exposed to, actively infected with, or recovered from COVID-19. HLA class I and class II types, where available, came from metadata supplied by the sample provider rather than from assay-based typing. A de-identified subject ID, COVID-19 status, age in years and sex were almost always included in the sample metadata. The prospective study material was composed of cDNA or gDNA derived from T cells, B-cell-depleted T cells, or PBMCs. Samples were obtained from the ongoing ImmuneRACE study (first 160 participants) and from about 1,300 subjects provided by 6 global collaborators. The repertoires were released in a freely available public database intended as a resource for research on the immune response to SARS-CoV-2.

The immunoSEQ Assay, a bias-controlled multiplex PCR, was used to amplify TCRbeta CDR3 regions from genomic DNA. In the paper's pipeline: The number of nucleated cells in each sample was estimated by amplification of reference gene primers within the assay. To quantify the absolute abundance of each unique TCRbeta CDR3 rearrangement, sequence reads were collapsed and filtered. For each sample, productive Simpson clonality was calculated as the square root of Simpson's diversity index over productive rearrangements. In its TCRdb copy, this immuneACCESS table keeps in-frame sequences only and misses some clones. Where compared with another copy, unresolved V genes explain less than half of these, and the others have no known cause. V, J and clone size reflect that table, while D and trimming were determined from the DNA. The sample records just under 95,000 clones, under 90% of which are singletons. The ten biggest clones cover under 20% of the sample.

V sheds 2 bases and J sheds 6 bases, leaving 11 bases between their ends. CDR1 and CDR2 were assigned from the germline V gene (reference sequence) as SGHNT and YYREEE. Spanning cysteine to phenylalanine, the CDR3 consists of 14 amino acids. Only CDR3 DNA remains: 42 bases, in frame from the first base. On this clone itself: Its antigen has not been determined. Base qualities were left out, and no much larger clone turns up one base away.

The paper's findings and limits, for the study overall: How much clinical and demographic metadata was included differed by source and by participant, and the metadata was provided uncurated.

Whole blood was collected in K2EDTA tubes by collaborating institutions according to the institutions' own protocols. Collaborator samples were shipped for TCRbeta analysis as frozen whole blood, isolated PBMCs, or DNA extracted from either sample type. The origin of this receptor is a human donor in a cohort sampled during active COVID-19. This chain is built from TRBV5-4 and TRBJ2-2; no D segment can be confidently identified. Sequenced material: peripheral blood. For the CDR3, the sequence is CASSFSVVAGELFF. The bases read TGTGCCAGCAGCTTCAGTGTCGTGGCCGGGGAGCTGTTTTTT.